This T cell receptor beta chain originates from a study of human T cells and chemical hapten exposure. Study-level results: DPC sensitization did not alter TCRs above 1 in 1000 frequency. Positively correlated with patch test score were the counts of PT1 expanded TCRs. Donors, who had alopecia, may show an immune response that differs from healthy people's.

This sample's time point: pre-sensitization, week 0. Noted treatment: therapeutic diphenylcyclopropenone sensitization with weekly scalp DPC. TCRdb used MiXCR to reprocess the RACE reads, holding one entry per CDR3 protein. This table has 180,000 or so distinct CDR3 sequences, roughly 30% appearing once. With respect to this clonotype: The target antigen is unknown.

The CDR3 is made up of 13 amino acids. V was shortened by 0 bases and J by 3 bases, with 6 bases between the two germline ends. CDR1 and CDR2 from the germline V gene are SGHVS and FQNEAQ. The chain uses TRBV7-8 and TRBJ2-7; D is perhaps TRBD1 (5 bases). The receptor was derived from a woman aged 25 to 45 with alopecia areata. Some clones in this sample may be carry-over from other donors' samples. Sequenced material: whole blood, taken in connection with sensitization to the hapten diphenylcyclopropenone (DPC). The CDR3 spells CASSLAQGYEQYF. The CDR3 nucleotides are TGTGCCAGCAGCTTAGCCCAGGGCTACGAGCAGTACTTC.